Following are 18 T cell receptor beta chains from one sample sequenced in a study of human T cells and chemical hapten exposure. MiXCR was run by TCRdb on the RACE reads, yielding one entry per CDR3 protein. The sample gives approximately 41,000 distinct CDR3 sequences, 9.5% of which show up once; 20% to 30% is in the top ten. Regarding time point: patch test 3, about 24 weeks after DPC sensitization. The treatment was: therapeutic diphenylcyclopropenone sensitization with weekly scalp DPC. RNA extraction used unfractionated whole blood as the source of total RNA. Sequencing was performed on whole blood, taken in connection with sensitization to the hapten diphenylcyclopropenone (DPC). Every receptor here comes from a man in his fifties or sixties with alopecia areata. Some clones in this sample may be carry-over from other donors' samples.

This clonotype was observed many times. The chain employs TRBV2 and TRBJ2-2; D might be TRBD1 (6 bases). This CDR3 is built from 14 residues. V dropped 2 bases and J dropped 5 bases, with 9 bases sitting between them. Per the germline V gene, CDR1 is SNHLY and CDR2 is FYNNEI. The DNA for the CDR3 is TGTGCCAGCAGTGAACTCCAGGGGACCGGGGAGCTGTTTTTT. It is translated as CASSELQGTGELFF.

This clonotype is medium-sized (0.01 to 0.1%) in the sample. The J gene is TRBJ2-5, the V gene TRBV28, with D perhaps matching TRBD1 (6 bases). CDR3 length equals 13 residues. Trimming shortened V by 7 bases and J by 2 bases, and 11 bases separated the two germline ends. Germline CDR1 reads MDHEN; CDR2 reads SYDVKM. The CDR3 DNA sequence: TGTGCCAGCAAGGTGGACAGACAAGAGACCCAGTACTTC. Encoded protein: CASKVDRQETQYF.

This clonotype has only a few counts. The J gene is TRBJ2-7, the V gene TRBV27; TRBD1 agrees at 7 bases. Germline-derived CDR1 and CDR2 are MNHEY and SMNVEV (reference sequence). V trimming: 5 bases; J trimming: 4 bases; junction bases outside the gene matches: 5. The CDR3 extends over 13 amino acids. The CDR3 reads CASSQQGRYEQYF. CDR3 DNA sequence: TGTGCCAGCAGTCAACAGGGGCGGTACGAGCAGTACTTC.

The chain joins TRBV28 to TRBJ1-2; 8 positions match TRBD1. CDR1 and CDR2 (germline): MDHEN, SYDVKM. The J segment lost 5 bases and the V segment lost 7 bases, leaving 12 bases of the junction unmatched. The CDR3 is 15 residues long. The CDR3 coding sequence is TGTGCCAGCAACCATCAGGGGGCGACTCGGTATGGCTACACCTTC. It encodes CASNHQGATRYGYTF.

V and J are TRBV7-2 and TRBJ2-7; D gene ambiguous. V lost 0 bases and J lost 3, with 9 bases in between. Germline V lookup: CDR1 SGHTA, CDR2 FQGNSA. The CDR3 covers 14 residues. The CDR3 loop reads CASSLARWDYEQYF. CDR3 sequence (DNA): TGTGCCAGCAGCTTAGCACGATGGGACTACGAGCAGTACTTC.

This clonotype was seen a few times. V and J are TRBV5-1 and TRBJ2-1; 9 bases line up with TRBD2. The CDR3 length is 15 residues. V was clipped by 3 bases and J by 7 bases; unmatched bases: 8. CDR1 is SGHRS, CDR2 YFSETQ, per germline. The CDR3, as DNA: TGCGCCAGCAGCTCGATAGCGGGAGAAGGAAATGAGCAGTTCTTC. Protein product: CASSSIAGEGNEQFF.

This clonotype was detected only a few times. The gene calls are TRBV4-2 and TRBJ1-4, with TRBD1 as a possible D gene (6 bases). The CDR3 runs to 15 residues. Germline V gene sequence: CDR1 LGHNA, CDR2 YNFKEQ. Trimming took off 4 bases at V and 5 bases at J, with 14 bases between the two ends. The CDR3 loop is CASSPTGLGNEKLFF. CDR3 in DNA: TGTGCCAGCAGCCCGACAGGCCTGGGGAATGAAAAACTGTTTTTT.

The chain recombines TRBV28 with TRBJ2-7; no clear D. The CDR3 length is 12 residues. Germline values: CDR1 MDHEN, CDR2 SYDVKM. Trimming removed 8 bases at V and 3 bases at J, with 11 bases between. The CDR3 spells CASGKTGYEQYF. The CDR3 region has the DNA TGTGCCAGCGGAAAGACGGGCTACGAGCAGTACTTC. Combining the CDR3 with reference TRBV28 and TRBJ2-7 gives the whole variable domain DVKVTQSSRYLVKRTGEKVFLECVQDMDHENMFWYRQDPGLGLRLIYFSYDVKMKEKGDIPEGYSVSREKKERFSLILESASTNQTSMYLCASGKTGYEQYFGPGTRLTVT.

This clonotype has a count of ten or more. The chain couples TRBV6-2 or TRBV6-3 to TRBJ1-5; D gene uncertain. This CDR3 region has 12 residues. V dropped 7 bases and J dropped 9 bases, with 13 bases sitting between them. Germline CDR1 MNHEY, CDR2 SVGEGT. For the CDR3, the DNA is TGTGCCAGCAACATGGGGAGTAGGCCCCAGCATTTT. This sequence encodes CASNMGSRPQHF.

This clonotype was seen a handful of times. The J gene is TRBJ2-7, the V gene TRBV28; D possibly corresponds to TRBD1 (7 bases). The germline CDR1 and CDR2 sequences are MDHEN and SYDVKM. The CDR3 covers 16 residues. Trimming cost V 5 bases and J 3 bases, with 20 bases left between them. In nucleotides, the CDR3 is TGTGCCAGCAGTCCCCCCGGAGGGGGCGGATACTACGAGCAGTACTTC. Its translation is CASSPPGGGGYYEQYF.

This clonotype came up a few times. The gene calls are TRBV29-1 and TRBJ2-7; D is possibly TRBD1 (6 bases). V lost 5 bases to trimming and J lost 1 base, with 12 bases between them. The CDR3 totals 13 residues. Germline values: CDR1 SQVTM, CDR2 ANQGSEA. CDR3 DNA: TGCAGCGTTAGTGGCAGGGGTTCCTACGAGCAGTACTTC. Amino acid sequence: CSVSGRGSYEQYF.

At least ten counts were recorded for this clonotype. The chain has TRBV4-2 and TRBJ2-7; TRBD2 aligns across 7 bases. Germline V lookup: CDR1 LGHNA, CDR2 YNFKEQ. J gave up 7 bases and V 0 bases, and 9 bases lay outside the gene matches. The CDR3 is made up of 15 amino acids. The CDR3 is CASSQDPSGTAEQYF. In nucleotides, the CDR3 is TGTGCCAGCAGCCAAGATCCTAGCGGTACTGCGGAGCAGTACTTC.

This clonotype showed up many times. This chain links TRBV6-6 with TRBJ2-2, with 8 nucleotides matching TRBD1. CDR1 is MNHNY and CDR2 is SVGAGI in the germline V gene (reference sequence). The CDR3 consists of 16 residues. The V and J ends lost 6 bases and 7 bases, in that order; junction bases with no gene match: 13. In DNA form, the CDR3 reads TGTGCCAGCAGCCACCCCGGACAGGGAAGAATCGGGGAGCTGTTTTTT. It encodes CASSHPGQGRIGELFF.

This clonotype was counted only a few times. This chain uses TRBV28 with TRBJ2-7; no reliable D call. CDR1 and CDR2 from the germline V gene are MDHEN and SYDVKM. This CDR3 contains 11 residues. The V gene lost 6 bases and the J gene lost 4 bases, with 7 bases spanning the gap. CDR3 coding DNA: TGTGCCAGCAGGTGGGGTTACGAGCAGTACTTC. Translation: CASRWGYEQYF.

This clonotype was recorded many times. The chain recombines TRBV7-8 with TRBJ2-1, with TRBD1 matching 9 bases. CDR1 is SGHVS and CDR2 is FQNEAQ in the germline V gene. Trimming cost V 4 bases and J 15 bases; bases outside gene matches: 13. This CDR3 is 14 amino acids long. CDR3 nucleotides: TGTGCCAGCAGCTCCTTACTTTCCGGGACAGGGCTGTTCTTC. It translates to CASSSLLSGTGLFF.

CDR3 coding DNA: TGTGCCAGCAGCCAAGGAGGGGGCGCGGAAAAACTGTTTTTT. Translation gives CASSQGGGAEKLFF. The chain employs TRBV3-1 and TRBJ1-4, with TRBD1 identical over 7 bases. V was clipped by 1 base and J by 8 bases; unmatched bases: 4. The CDR3 covers 14 residues. Germline CDR1 and CDR2: LGHDT and YNNKEL (reference sequence).

This clonotype occurred many times. This chain links TRBV7-2 with TRBJ2-7; D is perhaps TRBD1 or TRBD2 (5 bases each). Per germline, CDR1 SGHTA and CDR2 FQGNSA. The V gene lost 2 bases and the J gene lost 5 bases, with 10 bases spanning the gap. This CDR3 contains 13 residues. The CDR3 DNA sequence: TGTGCCAGCAGCTTATTTCAGGGAGACGAGCAGTACTTC. The encoded protein is CASSLFQGDEQYF. The full variable domain, completed using reference TRBV7-2 and TRBJ2-7, is GAGVSQSPSNKVTEKGKDVELRCDPISGHTALYWYRQSLGQGLEFLIYFQGNSAPDKSGLPSDRFSAERTGGSVSTLTIQRTQQEDSAVYLCASSLFQGDEQYFGPGTRLTVT.

This chain uses TRBV28 with TRBJ2-7; 7 bases align to TRBD1. V shed 6 bases and J 1 base; nucleotides not matched to a gene: 9. CDR1 and CDR2 (germline): MDHEN, SYDVKM. This CDR3 has 15 amino acids. The CDR3 sequence: CASSYDRVGSYEQYF. The DNA for the CDR3 is TGTGCCAGCAGCTACGACAGGGTAGGGTCCTACGAGCAGTACTTC. Supplemented by reference TRBV28 and TRBJ2-7, the full variable domain reads DVKVTQSSRYLVKRTGEKVFLECVQDMDHENMFWYRQDPGLGLRLIYFSYDVKMKEKGDIPEGYSVSREKKERFSLILESASTNQTSMYLCASSYDRVGSYEQYFGPGTRLTVT.